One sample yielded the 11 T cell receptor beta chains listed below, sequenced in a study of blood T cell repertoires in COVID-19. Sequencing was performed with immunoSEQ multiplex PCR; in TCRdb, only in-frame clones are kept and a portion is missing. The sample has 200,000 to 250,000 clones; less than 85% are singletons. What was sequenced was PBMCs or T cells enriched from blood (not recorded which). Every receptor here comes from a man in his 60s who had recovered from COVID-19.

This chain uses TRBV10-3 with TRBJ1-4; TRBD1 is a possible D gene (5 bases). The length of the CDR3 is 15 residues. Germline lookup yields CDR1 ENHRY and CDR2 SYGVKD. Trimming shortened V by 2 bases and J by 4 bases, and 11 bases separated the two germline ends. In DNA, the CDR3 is TGTGCCATCAGTGAGGGGACTACTTATAATGAAAAACTGTTTTTT. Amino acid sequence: CAISEGTTYNEKLFF.

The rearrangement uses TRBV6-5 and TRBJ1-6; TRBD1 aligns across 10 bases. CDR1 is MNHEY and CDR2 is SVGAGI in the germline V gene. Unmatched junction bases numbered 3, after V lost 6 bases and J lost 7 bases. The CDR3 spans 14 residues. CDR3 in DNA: TGTGCCAGCAGGCCGACAGGGGGCAATTCACCCCTCCACTTT. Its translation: CASRPTGGNSPLHF.

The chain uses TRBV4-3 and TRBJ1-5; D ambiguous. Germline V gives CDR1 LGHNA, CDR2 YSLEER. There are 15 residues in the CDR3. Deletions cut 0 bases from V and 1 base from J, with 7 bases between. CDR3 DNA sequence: TGCGCCAGCAGCCAAGAACCGAGGAGCAATCAGCCCCAGCATTTT. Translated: CASSQEPRSNQPQHF.

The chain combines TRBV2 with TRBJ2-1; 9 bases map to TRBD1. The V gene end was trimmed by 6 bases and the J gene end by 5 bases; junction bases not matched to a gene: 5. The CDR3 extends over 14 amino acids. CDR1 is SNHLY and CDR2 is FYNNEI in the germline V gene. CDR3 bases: TGTGCCAGCAGGCGGGACAGGGTAAACAATGAGCAGTTCTTC. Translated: CASRRDRVNNEQFF. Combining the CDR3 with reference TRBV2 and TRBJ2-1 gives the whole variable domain EPEVTQTPSHQVTQMGQEVILRCVPISNHLYFYWYRQILGQKVEFLVSFYNNEISEKSEIFDDQFSVERPDGSNFTLKIRSTKLEDSAMYFCASRRDRVNNEQFFGPGTRLTVL.

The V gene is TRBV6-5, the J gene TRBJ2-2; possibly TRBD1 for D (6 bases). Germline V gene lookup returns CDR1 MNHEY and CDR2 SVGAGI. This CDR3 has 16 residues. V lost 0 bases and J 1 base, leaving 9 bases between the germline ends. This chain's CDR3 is CASSYSVQGNTGELFF. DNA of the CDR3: TGTGCCAGCAGTTACTCGGTACAGGGGAACACCGGGGAGCTGTTTTTT.

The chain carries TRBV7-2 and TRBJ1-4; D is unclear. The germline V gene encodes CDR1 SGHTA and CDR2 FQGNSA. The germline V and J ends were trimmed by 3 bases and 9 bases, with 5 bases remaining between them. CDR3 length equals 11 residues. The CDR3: CASSFGQKLFF. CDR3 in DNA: TGTGCCAGCAGCTTTGGGCAAAAACTGTTTTTT.

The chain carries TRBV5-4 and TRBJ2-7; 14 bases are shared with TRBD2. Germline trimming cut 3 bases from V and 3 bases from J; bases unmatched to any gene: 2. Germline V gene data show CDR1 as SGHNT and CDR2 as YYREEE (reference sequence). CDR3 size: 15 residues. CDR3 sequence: CASSSGTSGGYEQYF. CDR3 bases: TGTGCCAGCAGCTCGGGGACTAGCGGGGGCTACGAGCAGTACTTC.

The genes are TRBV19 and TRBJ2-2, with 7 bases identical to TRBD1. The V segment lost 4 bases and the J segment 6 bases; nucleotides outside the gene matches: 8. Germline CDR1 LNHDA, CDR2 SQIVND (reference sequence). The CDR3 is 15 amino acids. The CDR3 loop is CASSTRQGESGELFF. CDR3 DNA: TGTGCCAGTAGTACCAGACAGGGTGAATCCGGGGAGCTGTTTTTT.

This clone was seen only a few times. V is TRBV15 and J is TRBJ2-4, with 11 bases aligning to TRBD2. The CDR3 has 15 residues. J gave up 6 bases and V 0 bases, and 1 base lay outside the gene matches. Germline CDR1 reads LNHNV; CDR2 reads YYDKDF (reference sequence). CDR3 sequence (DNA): TGTGCCACCAGCAGAGATAGCGGGGGGGCAAACATTCAGTACTTC. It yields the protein CATSRDSGGANIQYF.

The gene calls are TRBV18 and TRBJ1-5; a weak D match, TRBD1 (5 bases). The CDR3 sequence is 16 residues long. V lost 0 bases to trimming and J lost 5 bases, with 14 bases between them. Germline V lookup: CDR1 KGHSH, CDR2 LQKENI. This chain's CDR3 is CASSPPKGVRDQPQHF. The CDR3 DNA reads TGTGCCAGCTCACCACCCAAGGGCGTCAGGGATCAGCCCCAGCATTTT.

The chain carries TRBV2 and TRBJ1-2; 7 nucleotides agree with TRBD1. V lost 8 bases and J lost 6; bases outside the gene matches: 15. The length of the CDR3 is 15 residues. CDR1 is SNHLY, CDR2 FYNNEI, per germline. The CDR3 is CASAKTTGTVDGYTF. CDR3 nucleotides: TGTGCCAGCGCCAAAACAACCGGGACAGTAGATGGCTACACCTTC.